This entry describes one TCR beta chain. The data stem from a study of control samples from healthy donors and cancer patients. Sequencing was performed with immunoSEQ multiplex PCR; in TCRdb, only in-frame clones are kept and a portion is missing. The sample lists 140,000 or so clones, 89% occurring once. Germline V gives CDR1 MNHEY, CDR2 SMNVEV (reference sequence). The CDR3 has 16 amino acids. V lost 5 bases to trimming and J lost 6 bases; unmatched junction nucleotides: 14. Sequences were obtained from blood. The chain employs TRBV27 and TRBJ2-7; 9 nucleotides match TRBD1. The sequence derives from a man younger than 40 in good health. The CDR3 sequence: CASSPLEQGAEGEQYF. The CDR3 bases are TGTGCCAGCAGTCCCCTCGAACAGGGGGCCGAGGGCGAGCAGTACTTC.